These 13 T cell receptor beta chains originate from one sample sequenced in a study of T cells expressing NK-cell markers. Reprocessing the 5' RACE reads, TCRdb reports a single entry for every CDR3 protein and omits DNA. This sample's clone table lists about 160,000 distinct CDR3 sequences. Sequenced material: blood T cells: a sorted CD56 or NKG2C T cell subset, CD4+ or CD8+ T cells, or bulk PBMC T cells (not recorded which). Every receptor here comes from a woman aged 18 to 75 in good health.

V usage is TRBV4-1 and J usage is TRBJ1-1. From germline, CDR1 is MGHRA and CDR2 YSYEKL. The CDR3 extends over 15 amino acids. The CDR3 sequence: CASSQDQRRPTEAFF.

The chain has TRBV6-5 and TRBJ1-1; TCRdb calls TRBD1, which cannot be checked without DNA. Looked up from germline, CDR1 is MNHEY and CDR2 is SVGAGI. The CDR3 sequence is 12 residues long. The CDR3 loop is CASVGPGGEAFF.

The V call is TRBV5-1, the J call TRBJ2-1; TCRdb lists TRBD1, though no DNA is available to test this call. In germline, CDR1 is SGHRS, CDR2 YFSETQ. This CDR3 contains 15 residues. CDR3 in amino acids: CASSLLTGVYNEQFF.

This chain uses TRBV6-1 with TRBJ2-3. This CDR3 has 14 amino acids. The germline V gene encodes CDR1 MNHNS and CDR2 SASEGT. The CDR3 spells CASSVAGVRDTQYF.

This chain joins TRBV4-1 and TRBJ2-3; the TCRdb call, TRBD1, lacks DNA for checking. CDR1 is MGHRA, CDR2 YSYEKL, per germline. The CDR3 has 15 amino acids. The CDR3 protein is CASSLRDRGTDTQYF.

V gene TRBV5-1 combines with J gene TRBJ1-1. Germline CDR1 reads SGHRS; CDR2 reads YFSETQ. The CDR3 has 13 residues. The chain's CDR3 is CASSVEGNTEAFF.

V usage is TRBV3-1 and J usage is TRBJ1-3; the D call from TCRdb, TRBD1, cannot be confirmed without DNA. CDR1 is LGHDT, CDR2 YNNKEL, per germline (reference sequence). The CDR3 is 16 residues long. CDR3 region: CASSLTYRDSGNTIYF.

The CDR3 region is CASSLLRDYLNEQYF. J is TRBJ2-7 and V is TRBV12-3 or TRBV12-4; TCRdb's D call, TRBD2, is unchecked because there is no DNA. The CDR3 is 15 residues long.

V usage is TRBV28 and J usage is TRBJ2-5; the TCRdb D gene call, TRBD1, has no DNA to confirm it. CDR1 is MDHEN and CDR2 is SYDVKM in the germline V gene. The CDR3 runs to 16 residues. The CDR3: CASSLLAGTVRETQYF.

The rearrangement links TRBV7-9 to TRBJ2-7; TCRdb names TRBD1, which stays unverified in the absence of DNA. Germline CDR1 and CDR2: SEHNR and FQNEAQ (reference sequence). The CDR3 extends over 17 amino acids. CDR3 region: CASSLGIWDRARDEQYF.

The genes are TRBV7-9 and TRBJ1-2; the TRBD1 assignment by TCRdb is unverifiable without DNA. The CDR3 consists of 13 residues. Germline loops: CDR1 SEHNR, CDR2 FQNEAQ (reference sequence). CDR3 in amino acids: CASSGEGASGYTF.

The chain uses TRBV19 and TRBJ2-3; TCRdb gives TRBD1 as the D gene, but with no DNA this cannot be confirmed. The CDR3 loop spans 17 amino acids. CDR1 is LNHDA and CDR2 is SQIVND in the germline V gene (reference sequence). Here the CDR3 reads CASSVRARGPIPDTQYF. The full variable domain, with the rest looked up from reference TRBV19 and TRBJ2-3, is DGGITQSPKYLFRKEGQNVTLSCEQNLNHDAMYWYRQDPGQGLRLIYYSQIVNDFQKGDIAEGYSVSREKKESFPLTVTSAQKNPTAFYLCASSVRARGPIPDTQYFGPGTRLTVL.

V usage is TRBV24-1 and J usage is TRBJ2-2; the D gene TCRdb calls, TRBD2, cannot be checked with no DNA. Looked up from germline, CDR1 is KGHDR and CDR2 is SFDVKD. The CDR3 contains 13 residues. The CDR3 is CATSARVPRELFF.